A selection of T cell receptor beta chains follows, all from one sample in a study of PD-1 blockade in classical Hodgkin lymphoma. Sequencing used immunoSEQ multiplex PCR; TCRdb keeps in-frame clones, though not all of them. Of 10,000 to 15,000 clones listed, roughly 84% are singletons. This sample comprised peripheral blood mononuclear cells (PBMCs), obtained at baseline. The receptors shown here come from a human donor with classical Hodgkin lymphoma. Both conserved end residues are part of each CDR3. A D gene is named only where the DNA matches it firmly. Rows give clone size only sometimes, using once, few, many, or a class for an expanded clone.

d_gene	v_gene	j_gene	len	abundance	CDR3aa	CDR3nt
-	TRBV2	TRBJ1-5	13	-	CASSERVNQPQHF	TGTGCCAGCAGTGAAAGGGTGAATCAGCCCCAGCATTTT
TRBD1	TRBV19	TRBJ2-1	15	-	CASSIPSGGMGEQFF	TGTGCCAGTAGCATCCCTTCAGGGGGTATGGGGGAGCAGTTCTTC
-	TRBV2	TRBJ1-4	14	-	CASSEAINNEKLFF	TGTGCCAGCAGTGAGGCCATTAATAATGAAAAACTGTTTTTT
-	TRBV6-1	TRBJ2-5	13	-	CASSPRERETQYF	TGTGCCAGCAGTCCTCGGGAGCGGGAGACCCAGTACTTC
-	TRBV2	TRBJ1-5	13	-	CASSEDPGVPQHF	TGTGCCAGCAGTGAAGACCCAGGGGTCCCCCAGCATTTT
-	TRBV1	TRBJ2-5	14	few	CTSSHRRRLETQYF	TGCACCAGCAGCCACCGAAGACGTTTGGAGACCCAGTACTTC
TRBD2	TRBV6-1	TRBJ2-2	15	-	CASSEDLAETGELFF	TGTGCCAGCAGTGAAGATCTAGCGGAGACCGGGGAGCTGTTTTTT
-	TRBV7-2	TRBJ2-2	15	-	CASSLWQAVTGELFF	TGTGCCAGCAGCTTATGGCAGGCGGTCACCGGGGAGCTGTTTTTT
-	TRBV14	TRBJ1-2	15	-	CASSQDPGAVYGYTF	TGTGCCAGCAGCCAAGATCCCGGGGCGGTCTATGGCTACACCTTC
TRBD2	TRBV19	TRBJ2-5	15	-	CASSIMATSGETQYF	TGTGCCAGTAGTATAATGGCTACTAGCGGAGAGACCCAGTACTTC
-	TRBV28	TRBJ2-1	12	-	CGTYLTYNEQFF	TGTGGGACCTACCTCACCTACAATGAGCAGTTCTTC
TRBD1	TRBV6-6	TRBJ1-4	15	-	CASRSGQGPNEKLFF	TGTGCCAGCAGATCCGGACAGGGACCTAATGAAAAACTGTTTTTT
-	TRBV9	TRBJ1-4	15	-	CASSVGGSLNEKLFF	TGTGCCAGCAGCGTAGGGGGGTCCCTTAATGAAAAACTGTTTTTT
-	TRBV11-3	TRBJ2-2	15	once	CASSANRGPGGELFF	TGTGCCAGCAGCGCCAACCGGGGGCCGGGCGGGGAGCTGTTTTTT
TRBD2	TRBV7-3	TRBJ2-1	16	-	CASSLISGSSYNEQFF	TGTGCCAGCAGCTTAATTAGCGGGAGCTCCTACAATGAGCAGTTCTTC
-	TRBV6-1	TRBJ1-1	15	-	CASRLNPGHNTEAFF	TGTGCCAGCAGACTGAACCCGGGACATAACACTGAAGCTTTCTTT
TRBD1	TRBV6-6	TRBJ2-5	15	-	CASSSGTAIQETQYF	TGTGCCAGCAGCTCCGGGACAGCAATCCAAGAGACCCAGTACTTC
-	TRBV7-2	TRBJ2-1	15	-	CASSLGGDNYNEQFF	TGTGCCAGCAGCTTAGGCGGAGATAACTACAATGAGCAGTTCTTC
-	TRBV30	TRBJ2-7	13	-	CARSRGTPYEQYF	TGTGCCCGAAGTCGAGGGACCCCCTACGAGCAGTACTTC
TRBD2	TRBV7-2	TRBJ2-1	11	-	CASSGAGGQFF	TGTGCCAGCAGTGGAGCGGGAGGGCAGTTCTTC
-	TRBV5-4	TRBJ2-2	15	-	CASSLEGTNTGELFF	TGTGCCAGCAGCTTGGAGGGGACCAACACCGGGGAGCTGTTTTTT
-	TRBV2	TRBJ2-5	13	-	CASSTLNMETQYF	TGTGCCAGCAGCACCTTAAACATGGAGACCCAGTACTTC
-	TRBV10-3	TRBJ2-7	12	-	CAISVGRYEQYF	TGTGCCATCAGTGTAGGACGGTACGAGCAGTACTTC
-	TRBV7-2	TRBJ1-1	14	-	CASSLGTVNTEAFF	TGTGCCAGCAGCCTCGGAACGGTGAACACTGAAGCTTTCTTT
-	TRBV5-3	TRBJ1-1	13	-	CASSLRRNTEAFF	TGTGCCAGCAGCTTGAGGAGGAACACTGAAGCTTTCTTT